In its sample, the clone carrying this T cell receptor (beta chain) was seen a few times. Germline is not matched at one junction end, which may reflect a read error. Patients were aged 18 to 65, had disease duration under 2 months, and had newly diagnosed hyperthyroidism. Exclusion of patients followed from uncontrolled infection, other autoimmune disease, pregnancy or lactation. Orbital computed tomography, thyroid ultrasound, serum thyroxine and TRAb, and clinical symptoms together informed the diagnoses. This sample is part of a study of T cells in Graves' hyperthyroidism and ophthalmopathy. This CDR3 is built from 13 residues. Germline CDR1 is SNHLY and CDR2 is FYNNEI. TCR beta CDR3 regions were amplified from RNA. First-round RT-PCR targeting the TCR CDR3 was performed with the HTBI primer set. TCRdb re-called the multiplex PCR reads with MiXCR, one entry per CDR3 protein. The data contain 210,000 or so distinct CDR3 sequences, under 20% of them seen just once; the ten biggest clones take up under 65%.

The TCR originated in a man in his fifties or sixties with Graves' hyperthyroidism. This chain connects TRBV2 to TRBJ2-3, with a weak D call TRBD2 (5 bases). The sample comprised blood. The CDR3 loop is CAGSREPYDTQYF. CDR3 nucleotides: TGTGCCGGCAGTAGGGAGCCCTACGATACGCAGTATTTT.